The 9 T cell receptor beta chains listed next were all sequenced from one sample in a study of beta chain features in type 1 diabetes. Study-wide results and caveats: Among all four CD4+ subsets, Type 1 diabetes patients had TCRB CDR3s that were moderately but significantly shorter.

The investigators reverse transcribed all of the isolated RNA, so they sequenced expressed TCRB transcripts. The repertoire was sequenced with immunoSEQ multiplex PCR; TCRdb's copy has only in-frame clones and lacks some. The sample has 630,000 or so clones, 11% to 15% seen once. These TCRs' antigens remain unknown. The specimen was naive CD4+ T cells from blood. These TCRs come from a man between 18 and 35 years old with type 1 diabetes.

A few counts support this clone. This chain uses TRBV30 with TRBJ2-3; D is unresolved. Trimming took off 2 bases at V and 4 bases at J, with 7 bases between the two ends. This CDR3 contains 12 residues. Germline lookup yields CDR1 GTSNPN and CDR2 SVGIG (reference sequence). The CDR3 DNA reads TGTGCCTGGAGTTCAAGAGCAGATACGCAGTATTTT. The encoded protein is CAWSSRADTQYF.

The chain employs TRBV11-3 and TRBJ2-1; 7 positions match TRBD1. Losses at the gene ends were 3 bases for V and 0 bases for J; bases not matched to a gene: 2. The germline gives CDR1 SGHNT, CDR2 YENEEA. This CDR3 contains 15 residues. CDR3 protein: CASSFRGSSYNEQFF. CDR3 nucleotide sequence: TGTGCCAGCAGCTTCAGGGGGAGCTCCTACAATGAGCAGTTCTTC. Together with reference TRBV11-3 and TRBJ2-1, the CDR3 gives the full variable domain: EAGVVQSPRYKIIEKKQPVAFWCNPISGHNTLYWYLQNLGQGPELLIRYENEEAVDDSQLPKDRFSAERLKGVDSTLKIQPAELGDSAVYLCASSFRGSSYNEQFFGPGTRLTVL.

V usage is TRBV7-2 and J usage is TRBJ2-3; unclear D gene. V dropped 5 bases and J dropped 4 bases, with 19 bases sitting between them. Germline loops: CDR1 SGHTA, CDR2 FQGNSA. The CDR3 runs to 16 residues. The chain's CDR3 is CASSAPRLRRADTQYF. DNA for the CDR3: TGTGCCAGCAGCGCCCCTCGGTTGCGACGGGCAGATACGCAGTATTTT.

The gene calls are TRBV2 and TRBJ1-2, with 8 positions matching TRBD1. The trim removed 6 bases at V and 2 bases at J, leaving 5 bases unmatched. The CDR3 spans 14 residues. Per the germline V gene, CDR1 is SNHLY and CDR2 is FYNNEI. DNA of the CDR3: TGTGCCAGCAGGCCAAGACAGGGGAACTATGGCTACACCTTC. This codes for CASRPRQGNYGYTF.

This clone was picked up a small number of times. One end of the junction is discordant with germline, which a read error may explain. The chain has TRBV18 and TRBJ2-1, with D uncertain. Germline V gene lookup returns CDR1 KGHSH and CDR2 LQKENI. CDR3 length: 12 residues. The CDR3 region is CASSRTYDEQFF. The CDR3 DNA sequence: TGTGCCAGCTCACGTACCTACGATGAGCAGTTCTTC.

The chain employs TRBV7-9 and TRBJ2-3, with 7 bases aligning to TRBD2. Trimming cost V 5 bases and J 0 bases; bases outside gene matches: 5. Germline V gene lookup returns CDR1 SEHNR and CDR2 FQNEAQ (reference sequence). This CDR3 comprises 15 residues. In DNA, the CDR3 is TGTGCCAGCAGCCGGGCGGGAGATAGCACAGATACGCAGTATTTT. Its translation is CASSRAGDSTDTQYF.

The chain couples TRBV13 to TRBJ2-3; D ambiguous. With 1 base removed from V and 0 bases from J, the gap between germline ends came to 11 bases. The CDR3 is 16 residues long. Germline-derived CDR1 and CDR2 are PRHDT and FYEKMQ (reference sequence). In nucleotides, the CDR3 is TGTGCCAGCAGCTTAGCGCGGAGATCTAGCACAGATACGCAGTATTTT. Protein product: CASSLARRSSTDTQYF.

The CDR3 reads CASSVAGDGYTF. As DNA, the CDR3 is TGTGCCAGCAGCGTAGCCGGGGACGGCTACACCTTC. The chain employs TRBV9 and TRBJ1-2; possibly TRBD1 for D (5 bases). The V end was cut by 0 bases, the J end by 8 bases, with 8 bases between. CDR1 is SGDLS and CDR2 is YYNGEE in the germline V gene. The CDR3 loop spans 12 amino acids.

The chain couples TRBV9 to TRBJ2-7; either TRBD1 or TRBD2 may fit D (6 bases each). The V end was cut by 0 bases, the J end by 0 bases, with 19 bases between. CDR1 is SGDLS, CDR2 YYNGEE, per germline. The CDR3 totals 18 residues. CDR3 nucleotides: TGTGCCAGCAGCGTAGCTACGGGGACTCAGGGGTTCTCCTACGAGCAGTACTTC. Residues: CASSVATGTQGFSYEQYF. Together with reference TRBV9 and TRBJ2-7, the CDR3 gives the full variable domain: DSGVTQTPKHLITATGQRVTLRCSPRSGDLSVYWYQQSLDQGLQFLIQYYNGEERAKGNILERFSAQQFPDLHSELNLSSLELGDSALYFCASSVATGTQGFSYEQYFGPGTRLTVT.